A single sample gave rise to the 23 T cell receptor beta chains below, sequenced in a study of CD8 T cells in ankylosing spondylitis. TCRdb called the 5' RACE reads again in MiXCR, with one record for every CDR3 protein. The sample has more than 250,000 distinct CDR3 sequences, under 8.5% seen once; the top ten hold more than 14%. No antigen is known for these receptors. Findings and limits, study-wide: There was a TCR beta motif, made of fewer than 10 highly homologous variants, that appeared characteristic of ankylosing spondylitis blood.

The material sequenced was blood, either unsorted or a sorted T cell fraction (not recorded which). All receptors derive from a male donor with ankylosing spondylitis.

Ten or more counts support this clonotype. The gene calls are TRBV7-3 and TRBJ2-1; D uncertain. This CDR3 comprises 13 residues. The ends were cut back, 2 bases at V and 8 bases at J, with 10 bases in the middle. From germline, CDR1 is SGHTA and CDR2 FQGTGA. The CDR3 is CASSLDLKYEQFF. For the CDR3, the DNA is TGTGCCAGCAGCTTAGACCTAAAATATGAGCAGTTCTTC.

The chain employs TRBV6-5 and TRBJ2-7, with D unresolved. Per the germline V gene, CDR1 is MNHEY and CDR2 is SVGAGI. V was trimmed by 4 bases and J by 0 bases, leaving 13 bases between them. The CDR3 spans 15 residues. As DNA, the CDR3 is TGTGCCAGCAGTTCCATCGCGACGAGCTCCTACGAGCAGTACTTC. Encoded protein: CASSSIATSSYEQYF.

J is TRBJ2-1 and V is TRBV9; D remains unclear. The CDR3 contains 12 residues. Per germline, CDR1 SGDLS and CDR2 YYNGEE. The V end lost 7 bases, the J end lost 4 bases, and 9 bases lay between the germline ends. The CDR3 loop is CASGPGYNEQFF. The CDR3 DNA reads TGTGCCAGCGGACCTGGATACAATGAGCAGTTCTTC.

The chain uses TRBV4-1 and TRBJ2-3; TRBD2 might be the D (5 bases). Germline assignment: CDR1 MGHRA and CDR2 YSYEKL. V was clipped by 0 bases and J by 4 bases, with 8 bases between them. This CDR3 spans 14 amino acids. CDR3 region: CASSQEPGADTQYF. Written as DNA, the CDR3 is TGCGCCAGCAGCCAAGAGCCCGGGGCAGATACGCAGTATTTT.

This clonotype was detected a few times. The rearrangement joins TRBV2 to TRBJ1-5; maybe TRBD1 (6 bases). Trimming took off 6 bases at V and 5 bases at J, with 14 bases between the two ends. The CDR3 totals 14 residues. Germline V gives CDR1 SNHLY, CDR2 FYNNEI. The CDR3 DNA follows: TGTGCCAGCAGACCCCGGGGGCTGGATCAGCCCCAGCATTTT. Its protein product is CASRPRGLDQPQHF.

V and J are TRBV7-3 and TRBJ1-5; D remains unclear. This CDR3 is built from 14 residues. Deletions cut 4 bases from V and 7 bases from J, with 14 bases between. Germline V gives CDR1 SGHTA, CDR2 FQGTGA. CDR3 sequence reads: CASSSGGVDQPQHF. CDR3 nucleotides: TGTGCCAGCAGCTCGGGCGGGGTGGACCAGCCCCAGCATTTT.

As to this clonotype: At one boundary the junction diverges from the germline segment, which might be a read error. CDR3 sequence reads: CASSLWTGNNQPQHF. CDR3 DNA: TGTGCCAGTAGCTTATGGACAGGGAACAATCAGCCCCAGCATTTT. This chain connects TRBV7-2 to TRBJ1-5; 8 bases fit TRBD1. The germline V gene has CDR1 SGHTA and CDR2 FQGNSA. This CDR3 has 15 residues.

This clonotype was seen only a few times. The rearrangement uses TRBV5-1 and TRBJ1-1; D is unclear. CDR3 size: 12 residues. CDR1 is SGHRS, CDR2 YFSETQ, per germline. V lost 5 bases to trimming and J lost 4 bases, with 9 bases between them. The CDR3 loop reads CASSYSSTEAFF. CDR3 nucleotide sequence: TGCGCCAGCAGTTACAGCAGCACTGAAGCTTTCTTT.

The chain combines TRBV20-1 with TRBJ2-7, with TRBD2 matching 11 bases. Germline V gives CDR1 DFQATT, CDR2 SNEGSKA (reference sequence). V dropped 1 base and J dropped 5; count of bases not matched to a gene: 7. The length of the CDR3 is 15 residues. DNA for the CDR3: TGCAGTGCTAGAGGGACTAGCGGGCGCCCCCACGAGCAGTACTTC. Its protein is CSARGTSGRPHEQYF.

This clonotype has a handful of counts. The CDR3 loop reads CASSPESTRRGFF. DNA of the CDR3: TGTGCCAGCAGCCCAGAGTCGACAAGGAGGGGGTTCTTC. The chain links TRBV7-2 to TRBJ2-1; tentative D call: TRBD2 (6 bases). CDR1 and CDR2 (germline): SGHTA, FQGNSA. V was cut by 5 bases and J by 15 bases, with 20 bases left in between. This CDR3 comprises 13 residues.

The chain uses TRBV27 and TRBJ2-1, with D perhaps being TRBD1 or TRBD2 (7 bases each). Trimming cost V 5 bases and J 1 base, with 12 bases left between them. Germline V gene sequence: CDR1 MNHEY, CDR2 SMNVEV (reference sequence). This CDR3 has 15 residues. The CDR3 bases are TGTGCCAGCAGTGCCAGGGGGGGATCCTACAATGAGCAGTTCTTC. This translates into CASSARGGSYNEQFF.

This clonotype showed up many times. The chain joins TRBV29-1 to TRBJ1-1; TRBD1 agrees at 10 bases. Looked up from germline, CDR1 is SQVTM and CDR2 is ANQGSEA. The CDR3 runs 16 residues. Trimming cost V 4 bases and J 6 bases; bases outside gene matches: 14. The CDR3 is CSVASLPGQGSPEAFF. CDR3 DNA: TGCAGCGTTGCTAGTCTACCGGGACAGGGGTCCCCTGAAGCTTTCTTT.

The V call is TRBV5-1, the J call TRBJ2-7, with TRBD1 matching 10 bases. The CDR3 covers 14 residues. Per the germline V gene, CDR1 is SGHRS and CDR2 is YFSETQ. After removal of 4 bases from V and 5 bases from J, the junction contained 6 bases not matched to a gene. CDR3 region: CASSADRGVHEQYF. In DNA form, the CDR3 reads TGCGCCAGCAGCGCGGACAGGGGGGTCCACGAGCAGTACTTC.

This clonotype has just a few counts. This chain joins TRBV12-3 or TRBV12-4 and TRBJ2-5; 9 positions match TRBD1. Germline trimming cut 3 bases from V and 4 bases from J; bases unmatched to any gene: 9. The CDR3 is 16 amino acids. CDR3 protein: CASSLANRGRGETQYF. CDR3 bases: TGTGCCAGCAGTTTGGCCAACAGGGGGCGGGGAGAGACCCAGTACTTC.

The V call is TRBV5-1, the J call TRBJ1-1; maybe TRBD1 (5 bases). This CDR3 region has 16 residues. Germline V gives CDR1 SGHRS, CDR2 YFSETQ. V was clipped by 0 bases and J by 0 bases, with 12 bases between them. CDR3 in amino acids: CASSLEVGGMNTEAFF. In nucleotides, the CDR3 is TGCGCCAGCAGCTTGGAGGTGGGGGGAATGAACACTGAAGCTTTCTTT.

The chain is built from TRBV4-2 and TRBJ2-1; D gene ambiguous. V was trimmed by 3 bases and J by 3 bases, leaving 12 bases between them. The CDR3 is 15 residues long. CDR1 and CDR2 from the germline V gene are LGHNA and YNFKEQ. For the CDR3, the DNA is TGTGCCAGCAGCCAGCTAATTGTTGGCTACAATGAGCAGTTCTTC. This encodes CASSQLIVGYNEQFF.

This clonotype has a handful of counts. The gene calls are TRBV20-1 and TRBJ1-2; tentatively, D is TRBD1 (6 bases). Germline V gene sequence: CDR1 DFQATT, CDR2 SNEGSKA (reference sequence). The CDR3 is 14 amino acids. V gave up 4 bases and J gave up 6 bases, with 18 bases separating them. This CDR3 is CSANDRQIRDGYTF. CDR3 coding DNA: TGCAGTGCTAATGACAGGCAGATCCGGGATGGCTACACCTTC.

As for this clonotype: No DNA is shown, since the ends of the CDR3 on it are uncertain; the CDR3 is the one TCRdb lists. This CDR3 reads CASSFGPGAPYEQYF. The rearrangement links TRBV7-8 to TRBJ2-7; TRBD1 is the table's D call and was not checked against the DNA. Per germline, CDR1 SGHVS and CDR2 FQNEAQ. The CDR3 comprises 15 residues, both ends counted.

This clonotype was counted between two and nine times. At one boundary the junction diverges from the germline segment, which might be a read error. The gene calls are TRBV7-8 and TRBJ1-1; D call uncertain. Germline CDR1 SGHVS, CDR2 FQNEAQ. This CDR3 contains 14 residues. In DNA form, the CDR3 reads TGCGCCAGCAGCACCAGACCACAGAACACTGAAGCTTTCTTT. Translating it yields CASSTRPQNTEAFF. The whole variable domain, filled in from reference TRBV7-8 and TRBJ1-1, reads GAGVSQSPRYKVAKRGQDVALRCDPISGHVSLFWYQQALGQGPEFLTYFQNEAQLDKSGLPSDRFFAERPEGSVSTLKIQRTQQEDSAVYLCASSTRPQNTEAFFGQGTRLTVV.

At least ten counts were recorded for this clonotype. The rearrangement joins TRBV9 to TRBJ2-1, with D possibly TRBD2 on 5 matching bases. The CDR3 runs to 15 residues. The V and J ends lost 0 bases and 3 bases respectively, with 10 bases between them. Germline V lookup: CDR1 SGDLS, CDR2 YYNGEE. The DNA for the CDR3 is TGTGCCAGCAGCGTAGGTGGGAGTCTCTACAATGAGCAGTTCTTC. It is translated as CASSVGGSLYNEQFF.

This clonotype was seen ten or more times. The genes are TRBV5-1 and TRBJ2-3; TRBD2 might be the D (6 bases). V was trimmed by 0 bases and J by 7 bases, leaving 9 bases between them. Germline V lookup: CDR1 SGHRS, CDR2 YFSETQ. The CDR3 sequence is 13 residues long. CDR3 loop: CASSLGDFYTQYF. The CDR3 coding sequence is TGCGCCAGCAGCTTGGGGGACTTTTATACGCAGTATTTT. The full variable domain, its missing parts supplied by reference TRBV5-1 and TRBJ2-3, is KAGVTQTPRYLIKTRGQQVTLSCSPISGHRSVSWYQQTPGQGLQFLFEYFSETQRNKGNFPGRFSGRQFSNSRSEMNVSTLELGDSALYLCASSLGDFYTQYFGPGTRLTVL.

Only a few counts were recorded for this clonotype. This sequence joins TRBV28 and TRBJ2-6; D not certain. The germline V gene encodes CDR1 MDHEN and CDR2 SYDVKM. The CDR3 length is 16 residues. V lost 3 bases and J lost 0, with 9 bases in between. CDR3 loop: CASSLYQYSGANVLTF. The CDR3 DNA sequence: TGTGCCAGCAGTTTGTACCAGTACTCTGGGGCCAACGTCCTGACTTTC.

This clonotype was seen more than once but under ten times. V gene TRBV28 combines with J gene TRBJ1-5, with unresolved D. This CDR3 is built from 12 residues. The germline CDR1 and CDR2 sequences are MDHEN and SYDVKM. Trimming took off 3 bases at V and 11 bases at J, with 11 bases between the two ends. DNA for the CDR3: TGTGCCAGCAGTTTGTGGCGTTTTTCCCAGCATTTT. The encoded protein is CASSLWRFSQHF.